Presented here are 6 T cell receptor beta chains from one specimen sequenced in a study of identical twins. Each CDR3 protein is one row after TCRdb ran MiXCR on the 5' RACE reads. This table has around 290,000 distinct CDR3 sequences, roughly 9.8% appearing once. These same records also appear under a second study, on yellow fever vaccine responses in identical twins.

Sequencing was performed on CD8+ T cells sorted from blood. The receptors stem from a woman aged 18-35 years in good health.

V is TRBV7-9 and J is TRBJ2-1; 8 nucleotides align to TRBD2. CDR3 length: 17 residues. The V and J ends lost 9 bases and 5 bases, in that order; junction bases with no gene match: 18. Germline-derived CDR1 and CDR2 are SEHNR and FQNEAQ (reference sequence). The CDR3, as DNA: TGTGCCAGTAACGCGGGGGGCCTTTCCCTCTTTCACAATGAGCAGTTCTTC. Amino acid sequence: CASNAGGLSLFHNEQFF.

The chain uses TRBV6-2 or TRBV6-3 and TRBJ2-7; maybe TRBD1 (6 bases). V shed 6 bases and J shed 3 bases, with 12 bases lying between them. Germline V gene lookup returns CDR1 MNHEY and CDR2 SVGEGT. The CDR3 extends over 13 amino acids. Written as DNA, the CDR3 is TGTGCCAGCAGCCATGGACAGAACTACGAGCAGTACTTC. It yields the protein CASSHGQNYEQYF.

This clonotype was seen at least ten times. It is likely a read error, because the conserved phenylalanine at the end of the CDR3 is missing. CDR3 DNA: TGTGCCAGCAGTCCCGGACTAGCGGGAGGTGGGGAGACCCAGTACGTC. This translates into CASSPGLAGGGETQYV. The gene calls are TRBV12-3 or TRBV12-4 and TRBJ2-5; TRBD2 aligns across 14 bases. This CDR3 has 16 amino acids. V lost 5 bases to trimming and J lost 5 bases; unmatched junction nucleotides: 7.

Many counts were recorded for this clonotype. The chain recombines TRBV2 with TRBJ2-1; 10 nucleotides align to TRBD2. The CDR3 loop spans 14 amino acids. V lost 8 bases to trimming and J lost 2 bases; unmatched junction nucleotides: 3. Germline-derived CDR1 and CDR2 are SNHLY and FYNNEI. Written as DNA, the CDR3 is TGTGCCAGCTGGCTAGCGGGAGCCTACAATGAGCAGTTCTTC. As protein: CASWLAGAYNEQFF.

This clonotype was found many times. The chain combines TRBV20-1 with TRBJ2-3; 9 bases are a match to TRBD2. Germline values: CDR1 DFQATT, CDR2 SNEGSKA (reference sequence). The CDR3 has 14 amino acids. Trimming at V came to 6 bases and at J to 4 bases, leaving 8 bases not matched to a gene. In DNA, the CDR3 is TGCAGTGCCGTGGGACTAGCAGTTGCAGATACGCAGTATTTT. Its protein is CSAVGLAVADTQYF.

This clonotype was recorded a few times. The chain couples TRBV28 to TRBJ2-7; 7 nucleotides agree with TRBD1. This CDR3 has 14 amino acids. Trimming removed 6 bases from V and 2 bases from J; junction bases left unmatched: 7. Per germline, CDR1 MDHEN and CDR2 SYDVKM. CDR3 sequence: CASRTDRETYEQYF. Here the CDR3 DNA reads TGTGCCAGCAGGACCGACAGGGAGACCTACGAGCAGTACTTC.